What follows are 5 T cell receptor beta chains derived from one specimen sequenced in a study of identical twins. One entry per CDR3 protein results from TCRdb running MiXCR on the 5' RACE reads. The sample shows some 440,000 distinct CDR3 sequences, approximately 25% of them seen only once. Another study also made use of these data, one on T cells expressing NK-cell markers.

Sequenced sample: CD4+ T cells sorted from blood. All receptors derive from a woman between 18 and 29 years old in good health.

There are a few counts of this clonotype. DNA for the CDR3: TGCAGTGCCCTCCAGGGTTCCCCTTATGGCTACACCTTC. This translates into CSALQGSPYGYTF. V usage is TRBV20-1 and J usage is TRBJ1-2, with D tentatively TRBD1 (5 bases). V gave up 6 bases and J gave up 5 bases, with 16 bases separating them. The V gene's germline CDR1 is DFQATT and CDR2 SNEGSKA (reference sequence). CDR3 length: 13 amino acids.

The V call is TRBV5-1, the J call TRBJ2-1; no clear D gene. The ends were cut back, 2 bases at V and 8 bases at J, with 14 bases in the middle. The CDR3 has 14 residues. The germline V gene encodes CDR1 SGHRS and CDR2 YFSETQ. The CDR3 is CASSFSVTVYEQFF. The CDR3 region has the DNA TGCGCCAGCAGCTTCTCAGTGACCGTCTATGAGCAGTTCTTC.

The chain carries TRBV15 and TRBJ2-5, with no clear D. Germline V lookup: CDR1 LNHNV, CDR2 YYDKDF (reference sequence). Trimming pared 1 base from V and 5 bases from J, leaving 8 bases between. The CDR3 is made up of 13 amino acids. CDR3 sequence (DNA): TGTGCCACCAGCAGAGGGTTCGGGGAGACCCAGTACTTC. Translated: CATSRGFGETQYF.

The chain has TRBV12-3 or TRBV12-4 and TRBJ2-7, with D perhaps matching TRBD2 (5 bases). The CDR3 contains 12 residues. V lost 6 bases and J lost 6, with 12 bases in between. This CDR3 reads CASRVSVGEQYF. The CDR3, as DNA: TGTGCCAGCAGGGTTAGCGTCGGCGAGCAGTACTTC.

The chain couples TRBV6-5 to TRBJ2-7, with 9 nucleotides matching TRBD2. The germline gives CDR1 MNHEY, CDR2 SVGAGI. Unmatched junction bases numbered 9, after V lost 0 bases and J lost 9 bases. This CDR3 contains 15 residues. DNA for the CDR3: TGTGCCAGCAGTTACTCTCGGACTAGCGTAAATGGGCAGTACTTC. Amino acid sequence: CASSYSRTSVNGQYF.